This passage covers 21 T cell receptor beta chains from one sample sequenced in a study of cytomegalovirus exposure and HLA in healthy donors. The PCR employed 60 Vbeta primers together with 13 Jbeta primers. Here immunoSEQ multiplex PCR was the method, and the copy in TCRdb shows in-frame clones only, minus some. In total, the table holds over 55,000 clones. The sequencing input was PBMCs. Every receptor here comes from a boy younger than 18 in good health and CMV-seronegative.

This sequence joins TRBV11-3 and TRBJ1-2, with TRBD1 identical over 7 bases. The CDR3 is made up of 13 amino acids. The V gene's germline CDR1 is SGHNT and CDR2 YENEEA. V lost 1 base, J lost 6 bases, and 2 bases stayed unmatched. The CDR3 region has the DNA TGTGCCAGCAGCTTAGCCAGGGGGGATGGCTACACCTTC. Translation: CASSLARGDGYTF. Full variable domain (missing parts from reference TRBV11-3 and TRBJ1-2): EAGVVQSPRYKIIEKKQPVAFWCNPISGHNTLYWYLQNLGQGPELLIRYENEEAVDDSQLPKDRFSAERLKGVDSTLKIQPAELGDSAVYLCASSLARGDGYTFGSGTRLTVV.

CDR3 nucleotides: TGTGCCAGCAGCTTCGGGGACTACGAGCAGTACTTC. As protein: CASSFGDYEQYF. The chain joins TRBV5-4 to TRBJ2-7, with D tentatively TRBD2 (5 bases). There are 12 residues in the CDR3. V dropped 2 bases and J dropped 3 bases, with 6 bases sitting between them. In germline, CDR1 is SGHNT, CDR2 YYREEE (reference sequence).

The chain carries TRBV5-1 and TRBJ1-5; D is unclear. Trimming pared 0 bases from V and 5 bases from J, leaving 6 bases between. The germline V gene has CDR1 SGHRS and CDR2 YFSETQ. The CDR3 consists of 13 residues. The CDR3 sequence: CASSLVGDQPQHF. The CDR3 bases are TGCGCCAGCAGCTTGGTCGGGGATCAGCCCCAGCATTTT. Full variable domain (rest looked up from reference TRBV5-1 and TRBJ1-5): KAGVTQTPRYLIKTRGQQVTLSCSPISGHRSVSWYQQTPGQGLQFLFEYFSETQRNKGNFPGRFSGRQFSNSRSEMNVSTLELGDSALYLCASSLVGDQPQHFGDGTRLSIL.

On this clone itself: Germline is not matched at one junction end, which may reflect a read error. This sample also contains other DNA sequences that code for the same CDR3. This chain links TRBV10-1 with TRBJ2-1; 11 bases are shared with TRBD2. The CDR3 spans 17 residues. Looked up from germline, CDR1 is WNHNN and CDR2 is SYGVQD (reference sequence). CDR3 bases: TGCGCCAGCAGTCAATTACCGGGACTAGCGGCAAACAATGAGCAATTCTTC. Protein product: CASSQLPGLAANNEQFF.

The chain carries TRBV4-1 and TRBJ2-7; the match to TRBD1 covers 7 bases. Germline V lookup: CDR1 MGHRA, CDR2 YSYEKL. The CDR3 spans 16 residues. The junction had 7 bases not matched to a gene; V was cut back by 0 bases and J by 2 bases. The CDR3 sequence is CASSQDPGGQAYEQYF. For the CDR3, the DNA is TGCGCCAGCAGCCAAGATCCAGGAGGACAGGCCTACGAGCAGTACTTC.

The CDR3: CAISEPLRELNLEETQYF. The CDR3 DNA reads as TGTGCCATCAGTGAGCCCCTAAGGGAGTTGAATTTGGAAGAGACCCAGTACTTC. This rearrangement joins TRBV10-3 to TRBJ2-5, with D possibly TRBD2 on 5 matching bases. Trimming cost V 2 bases and J 3 bases, with 22 bases left between them. The CDR3 consists of 18 residues. Looked up from germline, CDR1 is ENHRY and CDR2 is SYGVKD.

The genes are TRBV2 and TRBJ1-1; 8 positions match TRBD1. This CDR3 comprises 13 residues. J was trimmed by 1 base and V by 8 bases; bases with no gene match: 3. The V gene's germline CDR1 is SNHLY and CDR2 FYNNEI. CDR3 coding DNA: TGTGCCAGCGCAGGGGGCCCGAACACTGAAGCTTTCTTT. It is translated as CASAGGPNTEAFF.

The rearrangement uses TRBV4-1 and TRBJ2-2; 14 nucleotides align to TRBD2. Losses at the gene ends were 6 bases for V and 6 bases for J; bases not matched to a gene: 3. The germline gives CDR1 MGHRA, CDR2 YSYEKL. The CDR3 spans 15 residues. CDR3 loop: CASSPGLAGAGELFF. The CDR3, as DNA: TGCGCCAGCAGTCCGGGACTAGCGGGGGCCGGGGAGCTGTTTTTT.

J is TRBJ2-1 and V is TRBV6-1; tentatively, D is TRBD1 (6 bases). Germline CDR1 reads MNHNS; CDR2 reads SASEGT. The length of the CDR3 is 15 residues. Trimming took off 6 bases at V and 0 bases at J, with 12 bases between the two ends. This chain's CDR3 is CASRIDRPSYNEQFF. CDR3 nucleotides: TGTGCCAGCAGGATCGACAGGCCCTCCTACAATGAGCAGTTCTTC.

The CDR3 DNA is TGTGCCAGCAGCTTGGTTTACACCCACGAGCAGTACTTC. Translation: CASSLVYTHEQYF. The gene calls are TRBV5-4 and TRBJ2-7; D remains ambiguous. V was cut by 0 bases and J by 5 bases, with 9 bases left in between. This CDR3 is 13 amino acids long. Germline-derived CDR1 and CDR2 are SGHNT and YYREEE (reference sequence).

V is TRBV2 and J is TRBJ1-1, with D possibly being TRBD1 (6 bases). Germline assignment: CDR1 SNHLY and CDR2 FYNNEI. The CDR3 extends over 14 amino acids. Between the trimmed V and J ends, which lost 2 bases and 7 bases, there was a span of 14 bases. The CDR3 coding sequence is TGTGCCAGCAGTGAACAGGGGCCCTCGATTGAAGCTTTCTTT. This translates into CASSEQGPSIEAFF.

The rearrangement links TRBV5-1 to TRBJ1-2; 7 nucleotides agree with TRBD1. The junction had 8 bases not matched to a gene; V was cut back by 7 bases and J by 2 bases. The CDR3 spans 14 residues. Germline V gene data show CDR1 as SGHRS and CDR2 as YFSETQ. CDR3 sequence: CASGVTTGNYGYTF. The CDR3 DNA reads TGCGCCAGCGGCGTCACGACAGGGAACTATGGCTACACCTTC.

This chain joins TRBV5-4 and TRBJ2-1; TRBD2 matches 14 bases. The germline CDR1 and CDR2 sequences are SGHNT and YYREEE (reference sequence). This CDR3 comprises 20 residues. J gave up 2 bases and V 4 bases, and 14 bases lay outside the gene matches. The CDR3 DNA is TGTGCCAGCAGCAGAATAGGACTAGCGGGAGGTGACATTGCCTACAATGAGCAGTTCTTC. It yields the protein CASSRIGLAGGDIAYNEQFF.

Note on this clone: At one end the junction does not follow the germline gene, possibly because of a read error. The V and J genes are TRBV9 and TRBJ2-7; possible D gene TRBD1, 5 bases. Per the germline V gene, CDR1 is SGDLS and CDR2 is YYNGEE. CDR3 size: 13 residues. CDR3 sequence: CASSGVGQTELYF. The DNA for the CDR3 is TGTGCCAGCAGCGGGGTAGGACAAACGGAGCTGTACTTC.

DNA of the CDR3: TGTGCCAGCAGTGACGGCATACAGGGGTTAAACTATGGCTACACCTTC. It specifies CASSDGIQGLNYGYTF. V and J are TRBV2 and TRBJ1-2; 7 positions match TRBD1. Losses at the gene ends were 3 bases for V and 2 bases for J; bases not matched to a gene: 9. The CDR3 consists of 16 residues. Looked up from germline, CDR1 is SNHLY and CDR2 is FYNNEI.

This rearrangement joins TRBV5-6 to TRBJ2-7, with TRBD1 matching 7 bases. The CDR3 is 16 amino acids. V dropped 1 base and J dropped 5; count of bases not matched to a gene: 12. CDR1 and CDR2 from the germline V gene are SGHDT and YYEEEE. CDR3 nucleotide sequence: TGTGCCAGCAGCTTGATCGGACAGGTCGGTAGGGACGAGCAGTACTTC. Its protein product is CASSLIGQVGRDEQYF.

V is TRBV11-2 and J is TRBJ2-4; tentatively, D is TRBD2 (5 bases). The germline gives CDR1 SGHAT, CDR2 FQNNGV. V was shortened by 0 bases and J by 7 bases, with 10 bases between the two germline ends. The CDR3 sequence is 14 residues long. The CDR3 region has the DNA TGTGCCAGCAGCTTAGACCTAGCCGGGAACATTCAGTACTTC. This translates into CASSLDLAGNIQYF.

CDR3 sequence reads: CAISTDRVSRAFF. Written as DNA, the CDR3 is TGTGCCATCAGTACGGACAGGGTAAGTCGAGCTTTCTTT. This chain links TRBV10-3 with TRBJ1-1, with 8 bases lining up with TRBD1. Germline trimming cut 5 bases from V and 10 bases from J; bases unmatched to any gene: 9. Germline V gene data show CDR1 as ENHRY and CDR2 as SYGVKD. The CDR3 consists of 13 residues.

The CDR3 DNA sequence: TGTGCCACCAGCAGAGTCCAGGACAAGGCGCGCGAGCAGTACTTC. This sequence encodes CATSRVQDKAREQYF. The rearrangement uses TRBV15 and TRBJ2-7; a possible D gene is TRBD1 (5 bases). From germline, CDR1 is LNHNV and CDR2 YYDKDF (reference sequence). The CDR3 sequence is 15 residues long. The V gene lost 1 base and the J gene lost 6 bases, with 16 bases spanning the gap.

The CDR3 coding sequence is TGTGCCAGCAGCGGGCAGGGGAAGGGGTTAGGTGAGCAGTTCTTC. It specifies CASSGQGKGLGEQFF. V gene TRBV21-1 combines with J gene TRBJ2-1; TRBD1, the D gene given by the table, was not confirmed from the DNA. TRBV21-1 is a known pseudogene. The CDR3 covers 15 residues.

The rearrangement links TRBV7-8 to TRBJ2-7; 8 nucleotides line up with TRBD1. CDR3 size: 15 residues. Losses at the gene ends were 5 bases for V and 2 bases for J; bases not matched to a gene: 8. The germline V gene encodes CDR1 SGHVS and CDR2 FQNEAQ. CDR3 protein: CASSPSRTGPYEQYF. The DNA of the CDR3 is TGTGCCAGCAGCCCTTCGCGGACAGGGCCCTACGAGCAGTACTTC.